One and the same sample provided the 4 T cell receptor beta chains below, sequenced in a study of blood T cell repertoires in COVID-19. Sequencing used immunoSEQ multiplex PCR; TCRdb keeps in-frame clones, though not all of them. The sample yields some 65,000 clones, 86% seen once. The sequenced sample was peripheral blood. These receptors were collected from a man in his forties with COVID-19, enrolled during active disease.

This sequence joins TRBV3-1 (or the pseudogene TRBV3-2) and TRBJ2-7, with TRBD2 matching 11 bases. This CDR3 is 15 amino acids long. Germline V gene lookup returns CDR1 LGHDT and CDR2 YNNKEL (reference sequence). V was clipped by 4 bases and J by 2 bases; unmatched bases: 4. The CDR3 nucleotides read TGTGCCAGCAGCCGAAATAGCGGGGGGGCCTACGAGCAGTACTTC. Protein sequence: CASSRNSGGAYEQYF.

V usage is TRBV11-2 and J usage is TRBJ2-3, with a possible D match to TRBD1 (5 bases). The V end lost 2 bases, the J end lost 1 base, and 13 bases lay between the germline ends. Germline V gives CDR1 SGHAT, CDR2 FQNNGV. This CDR3 region has 16 residues. CDR3 in amino acids: CASSLRVVGRTDTQYF. DNA of the CDR3: TGTGCCAGCAGCTTACGGGTAGTGGGGCGCACAGATACGCAGTATTTT.

This chain links TRBV2 with TRBJ2-1; 9 nucleotides agree with TRBD2. The CDR3 covers 16 residues. Germline V gene lookup returns CDR1 SNHLY and CDR2 FYNNEI. J was trimmed by 4 bases and V by 6 bases; bases with no gene match: 10. CDR3 sequence reads: CASRMAPAGGYNEQFF. CDR3 DNA sequence: TGTGCCAGCAGGATGGCCCCAGCGGGGGGATACAATGAGCAGTTCTTC.

This sequence joins TRBV6-2 or TRBV6-3 and TRBJ2-2; 9 bases line up with TRBD1. The CDR3 extends over 14 amino acids. Germline loops: CDR1 MNHEY, CDR2 SVGEGT. V was pared by 5 bases and J by 5 bases, with 3 bases of the junction left unmatched. The CDR3 region is CASSGDRVTGELFF. In DNA, the CDR3 is TGTGCCAGCAGTGGGGACAGGGTAACCGGGGAGCTGTTTTTT.